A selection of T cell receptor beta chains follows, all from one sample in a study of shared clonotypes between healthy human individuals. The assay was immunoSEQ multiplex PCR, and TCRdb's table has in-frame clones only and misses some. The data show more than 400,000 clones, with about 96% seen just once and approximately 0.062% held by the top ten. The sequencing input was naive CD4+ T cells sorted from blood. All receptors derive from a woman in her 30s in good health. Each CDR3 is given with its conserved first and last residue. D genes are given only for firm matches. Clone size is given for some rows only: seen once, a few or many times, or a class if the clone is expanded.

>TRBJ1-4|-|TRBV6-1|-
TGTGCCAGCAGCGCCGGACAGCTTAATGAAAAACTGTTTTTT
CASSAGQLNEKLFF
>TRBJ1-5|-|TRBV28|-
TGTGCCAGCAGTTTTAAAGGGGCAAATCAGCCCCAGCATTTT
CASSFKGANQPQHF
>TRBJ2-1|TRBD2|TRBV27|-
TGTGCCAGCAGCCAACGACTAGCGGGAGTCTTTGAGCAGTTCTTC
CASSQRLAGVFEQFF
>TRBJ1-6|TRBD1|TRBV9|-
TGTGCCAGCAGCGTAGACCAGGGGGATTCACCCCTCCACTTT
CASSVDQGDSPLHF
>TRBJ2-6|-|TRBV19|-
TGTGCCAGTAGTATACGACAGAACTCTGGGGCCAACGTCCTGACTTTC
CASSIRQNSGANVLTF
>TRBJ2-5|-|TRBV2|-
TGTGCCAGCAGTACTAATAGGGTTTTCGGAGAGACCCAGTACTTC
CASSTNRVFGETQYF
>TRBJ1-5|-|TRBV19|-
TGTGCCAGTAGTATGGCCCAAAATCAGCCCCAGCATTTT
CASSMAQNQPQHF
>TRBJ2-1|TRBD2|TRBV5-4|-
TGTGCCAGCAGCCAGGGACTAGGGGAGGCTTACAATGAGCAGTTCTTC
CASSQGLGEAYNEQFF
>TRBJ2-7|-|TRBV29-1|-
TGCAGCGTTGAAGATACACAGCAGTACTTC
CSVEDTQQYF
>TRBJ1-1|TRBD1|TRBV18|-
TGTGCCAGCTCACGACAGGGCTTTGGGGTGAACACTGAAGCTTTCTTT
CASSRQGFGVNTEAFF
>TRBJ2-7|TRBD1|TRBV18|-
TGTGCCAGCTCACCATATCCGGGGACAGGGGATTCCGAGCAGTACTTC
CASSPYPGTGDSEQYF
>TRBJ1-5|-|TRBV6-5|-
TGTGCCAGCAGTTACTCGCCAACGGGGGCTGGTCAGCCCCAGCATTTT
CASSYSPTGAGQPQHF
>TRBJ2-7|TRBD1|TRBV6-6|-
TGTGCCAGCAGCAGGGACAGGATGGGCGAGCAGTACTTC
CASSRDRMGEQYF
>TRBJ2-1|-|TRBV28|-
TGTGCCAGCTGGTACCTCAATGAGCAGTTCTTC
CASWYLNEQFF
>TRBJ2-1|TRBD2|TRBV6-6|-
TGTGCCAGCAGTTACTTTGAGACTAGCTTAGATGAGCAGTTCTTC
CASSYFETSLDEQFF
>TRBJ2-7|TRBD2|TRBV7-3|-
TGTGCCAGCAGCCGGGGACTAGACGACGAGCAGTACTTC
CASSRGLDDEQYF
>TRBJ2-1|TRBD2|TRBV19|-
TGTGCCAGTAGGAGAGATAGCGGGAGTGGAAATGAGCAGTTCTTC
CASRRDSGSGNEQFF
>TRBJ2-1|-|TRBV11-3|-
TGTGCCAGCAGCTCCCCCCTAGGTTCTGAGCAGTTCTTC
CASSSPLGSEQFF
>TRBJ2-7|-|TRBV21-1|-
TGTGCCAGCAGCTTTCCCTCGGGCCATTACAATTATAGCTCCTACGAGCAGTACTTC
CASSFPSGHYNYSSYEQYF
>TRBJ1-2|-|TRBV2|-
TGTGCCAGCGCTGGCAGAAACTATGGCTACACCTTC
CASAGRNYGYTF
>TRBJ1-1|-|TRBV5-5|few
TGTGCCAGCAGTACAGAGAACACTGAAGCTTTCTTT
CASSTENTEAFF
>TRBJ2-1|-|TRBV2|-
TGTGCCAGCAGTGTTGGTGGTAGCAGCTACAATGAGCAGTTCTTC
CASSVGGSSYNEQFF
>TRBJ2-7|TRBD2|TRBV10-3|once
TGTGCCATCAGTGAGTCGACTAGCGGGAAGTACGAGCAGTACTTC
CAISESTSGKYEQYF
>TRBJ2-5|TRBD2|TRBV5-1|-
TGCGCCAGCAGCTTGGGGAGCGGGGGAGAGACCCAGTACTTC
CASSLGSGGETQYF
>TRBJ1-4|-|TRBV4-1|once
TGCGCCAGCAGCCGAAGGGACGGCATTGAGGAAAAACTGTTTTTT
CASSRRDGIEEKLFF
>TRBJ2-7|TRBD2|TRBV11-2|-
TGTGCCAGCAGCTTCGCGGGGGGAGGGGTGGCCTACGAGCAGTACTTC
CASSFAGGGVAYEQYF
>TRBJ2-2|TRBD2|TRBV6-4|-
TGTGCCAGCAGTGTGTTAGCGGGAGTCGGGGAGCTGTTTTTT
CASSVLAGVGELFF
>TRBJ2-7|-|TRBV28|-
TGTGCCAGCAGTTTAACAGCACCGGGGATCCGTGGCGAGCAGTACTTC
CASSLTAPGIRGEQYF
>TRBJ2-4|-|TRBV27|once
TGTGCCAGCAGTTTATCGGGGGACATTCAGTACTTC
CASSLSGDIQYF
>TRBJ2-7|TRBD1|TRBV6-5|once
TGTGCCAGCAGGGGGACAGGGAGCTCCTACGAGCAGTACTTC
CASRGTGSSYEQYF
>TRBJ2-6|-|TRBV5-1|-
TGCGCCAGCAGCTTGGAAAGGGACTCTGGGGCCAACGTCCTGACTTTC
CASSLERDSGANVLTF
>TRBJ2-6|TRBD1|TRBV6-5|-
TGTGCCAGCAGTAGGACAGGGCCTTGGGCCAACGTCCTGACTTTC
CASSRTGPWANVLTF
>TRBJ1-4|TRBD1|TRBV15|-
TGTGCCACCAGCAGAGAAAAGGGACAGGGTTATGAAAAACTGTTTTTT
CATSREKGQGYEKLFF
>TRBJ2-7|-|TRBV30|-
TGTGCCTGGAGTATTGGCGGATACTCCTACGAGCAGTACTTC
CAWSIGGYSYEQYF
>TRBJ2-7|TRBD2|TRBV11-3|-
TGTGCCAGCAGCTTAGATAGGACTAGCGGGTCCACCTGCTCCTACGAGCAGTACTTC
CASSLDRTSGSTCSYEQYF
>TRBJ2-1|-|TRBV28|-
TGTGCCAGCAGTGCCGAGCAACAGGGCAATGAGCAGTTCTTC
CASSAEQQGNEQFF
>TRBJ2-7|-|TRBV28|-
TGTGCCAGCAGTTTAGTGTTCGGGGTTCGAAGGTTAACCTACGAGCAGTACTTC
CASSLVFGVRRLTYEQYF
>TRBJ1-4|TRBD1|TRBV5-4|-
TGTGCCAGCAGCCTTGACAGGGTGGACGAAAAACTGTTTTTT
CASSLDRVDEKLFF
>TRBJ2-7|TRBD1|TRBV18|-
TGTGCCAGCTCACGCTCGGACAGGACCGCCTACGAGCAGTACTTC
CASSRSDRTAYEQYF
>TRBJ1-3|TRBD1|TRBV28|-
TGTGCCATTCAGGGGGATTTTGGAAACACCATATATTTT
CAIQGDFGNTIYF
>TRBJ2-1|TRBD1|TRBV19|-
TGTGCCAGTTCGACAGGGAGTACCTACAATGAGCAGTTCTTC
CASSTGSTYNEQFF
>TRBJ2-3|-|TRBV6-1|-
TGTGCCAGCAGTGAATACGGGTGGGGCAGGATCACAGATACGCAGTATTTT
CASSEYGWGRITDTQYF
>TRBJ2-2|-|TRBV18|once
TGTGCCAGCTCACCCAGCTCTCCCACCGGGGAGCTGTTTTTT
CASSPSSPTGELFF